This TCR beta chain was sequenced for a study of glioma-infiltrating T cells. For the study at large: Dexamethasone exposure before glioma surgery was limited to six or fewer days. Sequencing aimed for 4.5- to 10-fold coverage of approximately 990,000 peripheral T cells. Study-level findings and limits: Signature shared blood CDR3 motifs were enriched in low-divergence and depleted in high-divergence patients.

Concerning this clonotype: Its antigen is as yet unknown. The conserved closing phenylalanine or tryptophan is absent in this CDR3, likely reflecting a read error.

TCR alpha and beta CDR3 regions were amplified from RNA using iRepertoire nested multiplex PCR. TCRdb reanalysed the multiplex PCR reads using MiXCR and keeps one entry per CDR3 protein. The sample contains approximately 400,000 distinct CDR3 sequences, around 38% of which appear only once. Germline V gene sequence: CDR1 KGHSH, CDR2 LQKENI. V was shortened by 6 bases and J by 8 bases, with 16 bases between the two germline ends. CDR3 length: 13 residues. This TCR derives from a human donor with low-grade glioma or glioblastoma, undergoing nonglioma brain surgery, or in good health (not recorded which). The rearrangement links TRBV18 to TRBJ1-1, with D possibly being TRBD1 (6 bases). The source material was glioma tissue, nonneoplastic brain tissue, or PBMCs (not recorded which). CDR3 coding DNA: TGTGCCAGCTCTTGGACGGGCGGACAGGAAGCTTTCTCT. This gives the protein CASSWTGGQEAFS.